The 24 T cell receptor beta chains listed next were all sequenced from one sample in a study of tumor-infiltrating lymphocytes in primary liver carcinoma. The template, around 520 ng total RNA, yielded TCR beta cDNA made with a constant-region primer. Investigators got TCR beta libraries out of three nested multiplex PCR rounds, done with slightly modified ARM-PCR. Investigators reported that the first two PCR rounds, at around 9 cycles each, used TRBV1-TRBV30 forward primers with a C-beta reverse primer. TCRdb recomputed calls from the multiplex PCR reads with MiXCR, one row per CDR3 protein. The sample consists of about 200,000 distinct CDR3 sequences, around four fifths of them appearing once. Both RNA and DNA were isolated together from about 21-30 mg of bulk tissue that had not been sorted. Material: tumor tissue from primary liver carcinoma. These receptors all stem from a man aged 40-49 years with primary liver carcinoma and hepatitis B virus infection.

Regarding this clonotype: The junction departs from germline at one end; a sequencing error may be responsible. The chain carries TRBV29-1 and TRBJ1-1; weak D call: TRBD1 (6 bases). The length of the CDR3 is 15 residues. Germline CDR1 and CDR2: SQVTM and ANQGSEA. DNA of the CDR3: TGCTGCGTTGAAGTTTGGGGGGCTAATAACACTGAAGCTTTCTTT. The encoded protein is CCVEVWGANNTEAFF.

About this clonotype: Sequence at one end of the junction differs from germline and may be a read error. The chain joins TRBV6-6 to TRBJ1-2, with D perhaps matching TRBD1 (6 bases). Germline CDR1 reads MNHNY; CDR2 reads SVGAGI (reference sequence). The CDR3 runs to 14 residues. CDR3 amino acids: CASRLTGGREGYTF. DNA of the CDR3: TGTGCCAGCCGACTTACGGGGGGCAGGGAAGGCTACACTTTC.

As for this clonotype: No conserved phenylalanine or tryptophan is present at the end of the CDR3, so a read error is the likely explanation. No DNA is shown, since the ends of the CDR3 on it are uncertain; the CDR3 is the one TCRdb lists. The rearrangement uses TRBV11-2 and TRBJ2-7. Germline V gene data show CDR1 as SGHAT and CDR2 as FQNNGV. The CDR3 spans 14 residues, counting both ends. CDR3 region: CASSPNRNSYEQCL.

Note on this clonotype: The junction differs from germline at one of its ends, possibly a read error. This chain joins TRBV11-1 and TRBJ2-3; D is unresolved. Germline CDR1 SGHAT, CDR2 FQDESV (reference sequence). The CDR3 covers 14 residues. The CDR3 loop reads CSSSLKGPFDMQYF. The DNA of the CDR3 is TGTTCCAGCAGCCTTAAGGGCCCGTTTGATATGCAGTATTTT.

The rearrangement joins TRBV4-1 to TRBJ1-1, with D maybe TRBD1 (5 bases). Trimming removed 3 bases from V and 1 base from J, with 12 bases in between. CDR1 is MGHRA and CDR2 is YSYEKL in the germline V gene. This CDR3 region has 15 residues. The CDR3 DNA follows: TGCGCCAGCAGCCAGTCTGGGGGGGGGAACACTGAAGCTTTCTTT. This gives the protein CASSQSGGGNTEAFF.

The chain uses TRBV6-5 and TRBJ2-7; D is possibly TRBD1 (6 bases). The V end lost 1 base, the J end lost 4 bases, and 11 bases lay between the germline ends. The CDR3 totals 14 residues. Germline CDR1 reads MNHEY; CDR2 reads SVGAGI. CDR3 in DNA: TGTGCCAGCAGTTACTGGGCAGGGGTATACGAGCAGTACTTC. As protein: CASSYWAGVYEQYF.

Comment on this clonotype: Germline and junction disagree at one end, which may indicate a read error. The chain employs TRBV6-2 or TRBV6-3 and TRBJ2-7; D may be TRBD1 (6 bases). Germline-derived CDR1 and CDR2 are MNHEY and SVGEGT. There are 13 residues in the CDR3. DNA of the CDR3: TGCGCCAGCAGTTTCGCAGGGGTCTACGATCAGTACTTC. It codes for CASSFAGVYDQYF.

V gene TRBV11-2 combines with J gene TRBJ2-2; D is unclear. The CDR3 is made up of 18 amino acids. Looked up from germline, CDR1 is SGHAT and CDR2 is FQNNGV. This chain's CDR3 is CISIITATWTVGTGELFF. CDR3 bases: TGTATCAGCATCATTACCGCTACATGGACGGTGGGGACCGGGGAGCTGTTTTTT.

Details on this clonotype: A junction end diverges from the germline sequence, so it may reflect a read error. The chain is built from TRBV5-4 and TRBJ2-3; maybe TRBD1 (5 bases). This CDR3 contains 15 residues. The germline V gene encodes CDR1 SGHNT and CDR2 YYREEE (reference sequence). The CDR3 sequence is CTSSLSTGIQDTQYF. In DNA, the CDR3 is TGTACCAGCAGCTTGAGTACAGGTATCCAAGATACGCAGTATTTT.

Regarding this clonotype: It may be a read error: a sequence one base away is much more abundant. The V call is TRBV25-1, the J call TRBJ2-7, with D possibly being TRBD1 or TRBD2 (5 bases each). CDR1 and CDR2 (germline): MGHDK, SYGVNS. The CDR3 loop spans 12 amino acids. CDR3 sequence: CDSSSGRYEQYF. The DNA for the CDR3 is TGTGACAGCAGCTCGGGGCGATACGAGCAGTACTTC.

This clonotype has only one observation. At one boundary the junction diverges from the germline segment, which might be a read error. CDR3 residues: CARSLGSVDNDQFF. Here the CDR3 DNA reads TGTGCCAGAAGTTTAGGCTCAGTTGACAATGATCAGTTCTTC. The chain recombines TRBV12-3 or TRBV12-4 with TRBJ2-1; D not certain. This CDR3 has 14 amino acids.

The CDR3 bases are TGCGCCAGCAGCCAAGATACTTCGACGGCGGGTGGCTACACCTTC. This sequence encodes CASSQDTSTAGGYTF. This chain uses TRBV4-1 with TRBJ1-2; D unresolved. This CDR3 comprises 15 residues. Trimming left V 0 bases short and J 7 bases short, with 15 bases between. From germline, CDR1 is MGHRA and CDR2 YSYEKL.

This sequence joins TRBV30 and TRBJ2-2; maybe TRBD2 (6 bases). The CDR3 consists of 14 residues. V shed 3 bases and J shed 11 bases, with 19 bases lying between them. Germline CDR1 GTSNPN, CDR2 SVGIG (reference sequence). CDR3 protein: CAWRGGVESGELFF. The CDR3 bases are TGTGCCTGGAGGGGGGGAGTGGAAAGCGGTGAGCTGTTTTTT.

A note on this clonotype: At one end the junction does not follow the germline gene, possibly because of a read error. The gene calls are TRBV4-2 and TRBJ2-5; 10 nucleotides match TRBD2. Germline-derived CDR1 and CDR2 are LGHNA and YNFKEQ. The CDR3 is 18 amino acids. CDR3 region: CTSSQGLRSGRALESQYF. In nucleotides, the CDR3 is TGTACCAGCAGCCAAGGCCTCCGCAGCGGGAGGGCCTTGGAGTCCCAGTACTTC.

Worth noting for this clonotype: It is likely a read error, because the conserved phenylalanine at the end of the CDR3 is missing. The DNA is omitted, as the CDR3 cannot be located on it reliably, and the CDR3 follows TCRdb's listing. This chain joins TRBV12-3 or TRBV12-4 and TRBJ2-3; the table's D call TRBD1 went unverified against the DNA. The CDR3 region is 14 residues in length, termini included. CDR3 loop: CASSPGTRPNTHYL.

A remark on this clonotype: The germline gene is not matched at one end of the junction; a read error may be the cause. The chain uses TRBV12-3 or TRBV12-4 and TRBJ1-3; 7 bases match TRBD1. There are 16 residues in the CDR3. The CDR3 bases are TGTGCCAGCCAGCTTGGGACAGAAGGAACTGGAGACACCATATATTTT. It is translated as CASQLGTEGTGDTIYF.

For this clonotype: One end of the junction is discordant with germline, which a read error may explain. This chain links TRBV11-2 with TRBJ1-5; 9 bases are a match to TRBD1. The CDR3 is made up of 17 amino acids. Per germline, CDR1 SGHAT and CDR2 FQNNGV. The CDR3 loop reads CASSLVGVTGGNQPQLF. The CDR3 bases are TGTGCCAGTAGCTTAGTAGGGGTAACAGGGGGCAATCAGCCCCAGCTTTTT.

This clonotype was seen a single time. The chain links TRBV4-2 to TRBJ2-7; possible D gene TRBD2, 6 bases. The CDR3 totals 15 residues. The V end lost 8 bases, the J end lost 7 bases, and 24 bases lay between the germline ends. The germline V gene has CDR1 LGHNA and CDR2 YNFKEQ. CDR3 sequence reads: CASGPWDRGGQEQYF. CDR3 sequence (DNA): TGTGCCAGCGGCCCCTGGGACCGGGGAGGCCAGGAGCAGTACTTC.

Of note for this clonotype: Here the CDR3 omits its conserved ending phenylalanine or tryptophan, so a read error is the likely source. V gene TRBV12-3 or TRBV12-4 combines with J gene TRBJ2-5; D unclear. This CDR3 has 14 amino acids. The CDR3 protein is CASSLSTDQDTQYV. CDR3 DNA: TGTGCCAGCAGTTTAAGTACAGACCAAGATACCCAGTACGTC.

As for this clonotype: This is likely a read error, given that the CDR3 carries no conserved phenylalanine or tryptophan at its end. V is TRBV6-5 and J is TRBJ2-1, with D maybe TRBD2 (6 bases). This CDR3 is built from 14 residues. The germline V gene has CDR1 MNHEY and CDR2 SVGAGI. CDR3 DNA: TGTGTCAGCAGTTACCAGACTAGTTTTAATGAGCAGTTCTTG. Its translation: CVSSYQTSFNEQFL.

To note about this clonotype: The junction differs from germline at one of its ends, possibly a read error. The CDR3 is CANSYSGDRGKQYF. The CDR3 bases are TGTGCCAACAGTTACTCTGGGGATCGGGGCAAGCAGTACTTC. The chain links TRBV6-5 to TRBJ2-7, with D perhaps assigned TRBD1 or TRBD2 (5 bases each). From germline, CDR1 is MNHEY and CDR2 SVGAGI. The CDR3 runs 14 residues.

Note on this clonotype: A junction end diverges from the germline sequence, so it may reflect a read error. The chain links TRBV6-6 to TRBJ2-3, with D possibly being TRBD2 (5 bases). The CDR3 has 15 amino acids. Germline V gene sequence: CDR1 MNHNY, CDR2 SVGAGI (reference sequence). Written as DNA, the CDR3 is TGTGTCAGCGCTCGGAGCCTGGCTAGCACATATACGCAGTATTTT. As protein: CVSARSLASTYTQYF.

The genes are TRBV6-2 or TRBV6-3 and TRBJ1-2; D possibly corresponds to TRBD1 (5 bases). CDR3 size: 14 residues. CDR1 is MNHEY and CDR2 is SVGEGT in the germline V gene. Between the trimmed V and J ends, which lost 5 bases and 8 bases, there was a span of 18 bases. CDR3 DNA sequence: TGTGCCAGCAGTGCCTCGACAGACCTGTGGGGCTACACCTTC. This encodes CASSASTDLWGYTF.

As concerns this clonotype: The CDR3 does not close with the conserved phenylalanine or tryptophan, likely indicating a read error. This sequence joins TRBV12-3 or TRBV12-4 and TRBJ2-1; perhaps TRBD2 as D (5 bases). This CDR3 contains 14 residues. In DNA, the CDR3 is TGTACCAGCAGTCCTGCGGGTGGCTTCAATGAGCAGTTCTTG. Translated, it gives CTSSPAGGFNEQFL.